This is a list of T cell receptor beta chains from one sample in a study of PD-1 blockade in classical Hodgkin lymphoma. TCRdb's copy holds only in-frame clones and misses some; the assay was immunoSEQ multiplex PCR. The profile shows around 25,000 clones, 70% to 90% of them singletons. The sequenced sample was peripheral blood mononuclear cells (PBMCs), obtained before the fourth cycle of nivolumab. These receptors all stem from a human donor with classical Hodgkin lymphoma. The CDR3 runs from the conserved cysteine through the conserved F or W. Each record gives: J gene, D gene, V gene, CDR3 length, clone size, CDR3 protein, CDR3 DNA. The D gene is left open where the match is weak. Clone sizes are given selectively: once, few, many, or a class where the clone is expanded.

TRBJ1-1 NA TRBV10-3 11 NA CAISDRLGAFF TGTGCCATCAGTGACAGGCTCGGGGCTTTCTTT
TRBJ2-5 TRBD1 TRBV25-1 17 NA CASSEYRGGHGGQTQYF TGTGCCAGCAGTGAATATCGAGGGGGCCACGGAGGACAGACCCAGTACTTC
TRBJ2-4 NA TRBV19 15 NA CASSIGGENSNIQYF TGTGCCAGTAGTATAGGAGGGGAAAACTCAAACATTCAGTACTTC
TRBJ2-5 NA TRBV11-2 15 once CASSLEPGGQETQYF TGTGCCAGCAGCTTAGAACCCGGGGGCCAAGAGACCCAGTACTTC
TRBJ2-7 NA TRBV5-1 14 once CASSPDRTSYEQYF TGCGCCAGCAGCCCCGACAGGACCTCCTACGAGCAGTACTTC
TRBJ1-4 NA TRBV20-1 11 NA CSAREAEKLFF TGCAGTGCTAGGGAGGCTGAAAAACTGTTTTTT
TRBJ2-2 NA TRBV18 13 NA CASSPPAAGELFF TGTGCCAGCTCACCCCCAGCGGCCGGGGAGCTGTTTTTT
TRBJ1-2 NA TRBV29-1 12 NA CSAPKGAYGYTF TGCAGCGCCCCCAAAGGTGCCTATGGCTACACCTTC
TRBJ1-2 TRBD1 TRBV10-1 14 few CASTQTGGRYGYTF TGCGCCAGCACACAGACAGGGGGCAGGTATGGCTACACCTTC
TRBJ1-5 NA TRBV4-1 15 few CASSQDPTGNQPQHF TGCGCCAGCAGCCAAGATCCGACAGGCAATCAGCCCCAGCATTTT
TRBJ1-1 NA TRBV9 14 NA CASSVVAGNTEAFF TGTGCCAGCAGCGTAGTGGCGGGGAACACTGAAGCTTTCTTT
TRBJ2-1 NA TRBV4-1 16 NA CASGRGSGQNNNEQFF TGCGCCAGCGGGCGGGGATCCGGACAGAATAACAATGAGCAGTTCTTC
TRBJ2-5 NA TRBV10-3 16 once CAIRQQEGMNQETQYF TGTGCCATCAGACAGCAGGAAGGTATGAACCAAGAGACCCAGTACTTC
TRBJ2-7 TRBD1 TRBV4-2 19 NA CASSQVLTKMDRAWNEQYF TGTGCCAGCAGCCAAGTCCTAACCAAAATGGACAGGGCGTGGAACGAGCAGTACTTC
TRBJ2-2 TRBD2 TRBV5-1 16 NA CASSFFTSGSTGELFF TGCGCCAGCAGCTTTTTCACTAGCGGGTCGACCGGGGAGCTGTTTTTT
TRBJ2-4 NA TRBV2 11 NA CASSPGNIQYF TGTGCCAGCAGTCCCGGAAACATTCAGTACTTC